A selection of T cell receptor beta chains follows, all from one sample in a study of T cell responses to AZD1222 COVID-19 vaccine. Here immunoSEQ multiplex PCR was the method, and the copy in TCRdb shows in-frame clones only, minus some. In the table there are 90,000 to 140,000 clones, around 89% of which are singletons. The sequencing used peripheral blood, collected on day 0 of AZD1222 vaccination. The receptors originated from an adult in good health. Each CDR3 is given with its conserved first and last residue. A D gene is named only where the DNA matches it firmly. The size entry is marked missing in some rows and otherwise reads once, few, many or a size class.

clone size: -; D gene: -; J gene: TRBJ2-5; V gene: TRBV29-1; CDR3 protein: CSVDRAQETQYF; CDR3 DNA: TGCAGCGTTGACAGGGCTCAAGAGACCCAGTACTTC
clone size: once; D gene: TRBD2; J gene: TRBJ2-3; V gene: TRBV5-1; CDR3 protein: CASSLALAGGADTQYF; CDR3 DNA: TGCGCCAGCAGCTTGGCACTAGCGGGAGGAGCAGATACGCAGTATTTT
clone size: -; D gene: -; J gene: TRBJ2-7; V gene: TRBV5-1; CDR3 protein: CASSSGAGRTYEQYF; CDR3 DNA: TGCGCCAGCAGCTCCGGGGCGGGACGAACCTACGAGCAGTACTTC
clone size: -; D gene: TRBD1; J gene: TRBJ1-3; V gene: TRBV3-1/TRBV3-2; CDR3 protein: CASSHSRTGGNTIYF; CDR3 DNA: TGTGCCAGCAGCCACTCAAGGACAGGTGGAAACACCATATATTTT
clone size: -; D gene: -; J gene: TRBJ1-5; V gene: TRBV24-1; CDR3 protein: CATAGKDPAKPQHF; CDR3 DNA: TGTGCCACCGCAGGGAAGGACCCCGCCAAGCCCCAGCATTTT
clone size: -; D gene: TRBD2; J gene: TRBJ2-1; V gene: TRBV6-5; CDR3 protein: CATGTSGSNEQFF; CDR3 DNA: TGTGCCACCGGGACTAGCGGGAGCAATGAGCAGTTCTTC
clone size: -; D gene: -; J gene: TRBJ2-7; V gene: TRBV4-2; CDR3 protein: CASSQDLADEQYF; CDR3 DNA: TGTGCCAGCAGCCAAGATCTTGCGGACGAGCAGTACTTC
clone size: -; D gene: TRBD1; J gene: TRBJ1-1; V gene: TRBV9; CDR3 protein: CASSVGQGKPEAFF; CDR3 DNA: TGTGCCAGCAGCGTAGGACAGGGGAAGCCTGAAGCTTTCTTT
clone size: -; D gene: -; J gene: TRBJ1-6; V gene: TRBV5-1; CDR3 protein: CASSPDGYNSPLHF; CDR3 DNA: TGCGCCAGCAGCCCGGACGGATATAATTCACCCCTCCACTTT
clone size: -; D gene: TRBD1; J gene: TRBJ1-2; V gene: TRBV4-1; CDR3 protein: CASSQGTGTENGYTF; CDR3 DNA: TGCGCCAGCAGCCAAGGGACCGGGACAGAGAATGGCTACACCTTC
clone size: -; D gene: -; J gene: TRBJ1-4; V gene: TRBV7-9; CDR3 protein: CASSSARPPGNEKLFF; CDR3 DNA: TGTGCCAGCAGCTCCGCACGACCCCCGGGTAATGAAAAACTGTTTTTT
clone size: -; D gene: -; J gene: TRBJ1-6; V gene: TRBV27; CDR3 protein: CASRLSAGGFSYNSPLHF; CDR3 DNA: TGTGCCAGCAGGTTATCCGCAGGAGGCTTCTCCTATAATTCACCCCTCCACTTT
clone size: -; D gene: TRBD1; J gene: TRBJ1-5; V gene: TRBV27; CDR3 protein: CASKSMAGGFYSNQPQHF; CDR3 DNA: TGTGCCAGCAAAAGTATGGCAGGGGGCTTCTATAGCAATCAGCCCCAGCATTTT
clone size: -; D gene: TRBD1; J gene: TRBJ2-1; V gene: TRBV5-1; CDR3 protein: CASSGTGRFNEQFF; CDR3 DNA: TGCGCCAGCAGCGGGACAGGGCGCTTCAATGAGCAGTTCTTC
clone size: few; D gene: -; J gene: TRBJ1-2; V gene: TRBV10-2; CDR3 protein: CASSAGGNYGYTF; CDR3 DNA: TGCGCCAGCAGTGCGGGGGGAAACTATGGCTACACCTTC
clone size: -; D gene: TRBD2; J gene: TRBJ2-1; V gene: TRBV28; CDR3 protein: CASSLYAGEYNEQFF; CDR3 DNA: TGTGCCAGCAGTTTATACGCGGGGGAATACAATGAGCAGTTCTTC
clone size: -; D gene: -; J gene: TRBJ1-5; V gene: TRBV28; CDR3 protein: CASSLTSNQPQHF; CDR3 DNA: TGTGCCAGCAGTTTAACGAGCAATCAGCCCCAGCATTTT
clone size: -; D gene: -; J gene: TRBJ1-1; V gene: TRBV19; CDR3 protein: CASLGNTEAFF; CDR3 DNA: TGTGCCAGTCTGGGGAACACTGAAGCTTTCTTT
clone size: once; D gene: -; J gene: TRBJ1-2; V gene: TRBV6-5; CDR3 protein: CASRQRPYGYTF; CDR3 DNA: TGTGCCAGCAGGCAGCGGCCCTATGGCTACACCTTC
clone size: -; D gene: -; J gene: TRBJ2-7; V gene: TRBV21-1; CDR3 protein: CASSMDRGNYYEQYF; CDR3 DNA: TGTGCCAGCAGCATGGACAGGGGGAACTACTACGAGCAGTACTTC
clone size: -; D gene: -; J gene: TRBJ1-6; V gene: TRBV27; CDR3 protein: CASRGQSYNSPLHF; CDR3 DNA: TGTGCCAGCAGGGGACAATCCTATAATTCACCCCTCCACTTT
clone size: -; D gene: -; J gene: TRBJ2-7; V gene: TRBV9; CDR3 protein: CASSSPGGSSSYEQYF; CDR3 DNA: TGTGCCAGCAGCTCCCCTGGCGGATCAAGCTCCTACGAGCAGTACTTC
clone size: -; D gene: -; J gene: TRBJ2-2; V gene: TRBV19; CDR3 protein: CASSPGRGPGELFF; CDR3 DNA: TGTGCCAGTAGTCCCGGGAGGGGGCCCGGGGAGCTGTTTTTT
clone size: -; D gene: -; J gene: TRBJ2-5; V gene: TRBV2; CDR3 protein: CASKGEVGQETQYF; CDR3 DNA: TGTGCCAGCAAGGGGGAGGTTGGTCAAGAGACCCAGTACTTC
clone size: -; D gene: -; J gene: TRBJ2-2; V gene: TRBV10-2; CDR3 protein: CASSVISGEGTGELFF; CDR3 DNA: TGCGCCAGCAGTGTTATTAGCGGAGAGGGGACCGGGGAGCTGTTTTTT
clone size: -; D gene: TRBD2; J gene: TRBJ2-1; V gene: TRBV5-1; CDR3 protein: CASWGSGVVNEQFF; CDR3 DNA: TGCGCCAGCTGGGGCAGCGGGGTGGTGAATGAGCAGTTCTTC
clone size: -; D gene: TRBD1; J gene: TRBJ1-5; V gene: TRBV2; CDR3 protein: CASSETGRCQPQHF; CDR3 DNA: TGTGCCAGCAGTGAGACAGGGCGATGCCAGCCCCAGCATTTT
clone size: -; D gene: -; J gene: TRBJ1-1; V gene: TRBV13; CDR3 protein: CASSLYGRVGNTEAFF; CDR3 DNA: TGTGCCAGCAGCTTATACGGCAGGGTGGGGAACACTGAAGCTTTCTTT
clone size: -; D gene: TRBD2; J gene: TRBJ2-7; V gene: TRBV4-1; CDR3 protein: CASSRGGGYYEQYF; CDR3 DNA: TGCGCCAGCAGCCGTGGCGGGGGGTACTACGAGCAGTACTTC
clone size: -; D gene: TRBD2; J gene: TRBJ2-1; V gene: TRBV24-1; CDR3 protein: CATSDFLSGRLNEQFF; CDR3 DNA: TGTGCCACCAGTGATTTTTTGAGCGGGAGACTCAATGAGCAGTTCTTC
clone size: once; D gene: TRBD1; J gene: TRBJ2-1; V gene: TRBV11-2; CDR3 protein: CASSLLPGQGATEQFF; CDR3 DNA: TGTGCCAGCAGCTTACTACCGGGACAGGGGGCCACTGAGCAGTTCTTC
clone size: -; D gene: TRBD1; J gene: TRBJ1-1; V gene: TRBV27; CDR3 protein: CASSLGTGYFDTEAFF; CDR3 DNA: TGTGCCAGCAGTTTAGGGACAGGGTATTTTGACACTGAAGCTTTCTTT
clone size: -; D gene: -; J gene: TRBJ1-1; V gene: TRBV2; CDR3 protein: CASSVDGNTEAFF; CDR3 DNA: TGTGCCAGCAGTGTCGACGGTAACACTGAAGCTTTCTTT
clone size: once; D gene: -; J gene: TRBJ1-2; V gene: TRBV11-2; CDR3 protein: CASSQRSAGYGYTF; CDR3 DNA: TGTGCCAGCAGCCAGCGGTCTGCGGGGTATGGCTACACCTTC
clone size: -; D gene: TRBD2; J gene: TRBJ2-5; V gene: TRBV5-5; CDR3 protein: CASSLGAGGPQETQYF; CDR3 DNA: TGTGCCAGCAGCTTGGGAGCGGGGGGCCCCCAAGAGACCCAGTACTTC
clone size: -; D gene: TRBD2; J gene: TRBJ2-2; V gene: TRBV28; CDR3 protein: CASSLLARGAIANTGELFF; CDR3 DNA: TGTGCCAGCAGTTTATTAGCGCGGGGGGCCATCGCGAACACCGGGGAGCTGTTTTTT
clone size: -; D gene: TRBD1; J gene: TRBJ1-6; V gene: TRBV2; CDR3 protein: CASTGQGVISPLHF; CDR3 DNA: TGTGCCAGCACTGGACAGGGTGTGATTTCACCCCTCCACTTT
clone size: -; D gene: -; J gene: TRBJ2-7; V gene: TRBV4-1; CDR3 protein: CASSQDLGLSKAGYEQYF; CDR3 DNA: TGCGCCAGCAGCCAAGATCTGGGGCTCTCGAAGGCCGGCTACGAGCAGTACTTC
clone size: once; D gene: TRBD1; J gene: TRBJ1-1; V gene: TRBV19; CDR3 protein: CASRDTGGKTEAFF; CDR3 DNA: TGTGCCAGTAGGGATACAGGGGGGAAGACTGAAGCTTTCTTT
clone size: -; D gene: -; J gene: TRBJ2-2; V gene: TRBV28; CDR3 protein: CASTSLIVGELFF; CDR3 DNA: TGTGCCAGCACCTCCCTCATTGTCGGGGAGCTGTTTTTT
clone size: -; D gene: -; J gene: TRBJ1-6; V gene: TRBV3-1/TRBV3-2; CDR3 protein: CASSQDHGTEKDSPLHF; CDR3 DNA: TGTGCCAGCAGCCAAGATCACGGGACCGAAAAGGACTCACCCCTCCACTTT
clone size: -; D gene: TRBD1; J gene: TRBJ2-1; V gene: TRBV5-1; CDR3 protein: CASSLRDRGQDEQFF; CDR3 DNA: TGCGCCAGCAGCCTACGGGACAGGGGGCAGGATGAGCAGTTCTTC
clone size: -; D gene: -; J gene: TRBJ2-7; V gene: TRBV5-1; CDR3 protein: CASADPYSYEQYF; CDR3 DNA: TGCGCCAGCGCCGACCCTTACAGCTACGAGCAGTACTTC
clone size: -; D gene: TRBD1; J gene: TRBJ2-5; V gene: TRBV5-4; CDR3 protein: CASSNPGQGVETQYF; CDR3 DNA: TGTGCCAGCAGTAACCCGGGACAGGGCGTCGAGACCCAGTACTTC
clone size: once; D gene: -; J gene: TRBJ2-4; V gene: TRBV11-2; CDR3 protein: CASSIKMGLAKNIQYF; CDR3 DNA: TGTGCCAGCAGCATTAAGATGGGACTAGCCAAAAACATTCAGTACTTC
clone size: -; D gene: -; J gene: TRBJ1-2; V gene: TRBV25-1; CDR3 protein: CASSVPGENGYTF; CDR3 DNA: TGTGCCAGCAGTGTCCCGGGAGAAAATGGCTACACCTTC
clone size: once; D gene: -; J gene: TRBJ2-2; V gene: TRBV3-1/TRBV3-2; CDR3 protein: CASSQVPTSRSSGELFF; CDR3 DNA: TGTGCCAGCAGCCAAGTACCAACTAGCCGGTCATCCGGGGAGCTGTTTTTT
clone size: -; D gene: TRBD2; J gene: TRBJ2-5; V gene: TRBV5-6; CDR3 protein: CASSFSPSGFETQYF; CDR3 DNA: TGTGCCAGCAGCTTCTCTCCTAGCGGTTTTGAGACCCAGTACTTC
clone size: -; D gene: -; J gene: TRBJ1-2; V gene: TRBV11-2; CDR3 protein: CASSLGGVHYGYTF; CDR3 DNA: TGTGCCAGCAGCTTAGGTGGGGTACACTATGGCTACACCTTC
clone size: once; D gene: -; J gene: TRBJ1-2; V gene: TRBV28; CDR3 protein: CAGFGGSGYTF; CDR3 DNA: TGTGCCGGCTTCGGGGGGTCGGGCTACACCTTC
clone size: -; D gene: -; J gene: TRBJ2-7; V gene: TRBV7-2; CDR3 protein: CASSEGLEYEQYF; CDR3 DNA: TGTGCCAGCAGCGAAGGACTTGAATACGAGCAGTACTTC
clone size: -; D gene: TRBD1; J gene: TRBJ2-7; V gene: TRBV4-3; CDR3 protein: CASSQVQGTYEQYF; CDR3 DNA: TGCGCCAGCAGCCAAGTACAGGGGACCTACGAGCAGTACTTC
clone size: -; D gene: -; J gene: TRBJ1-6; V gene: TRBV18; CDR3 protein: CASSPRLTDLYNSPLHF; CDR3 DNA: TGTGCCAGCTCACCAAGGCTTACGGACCTGTATAATTCACCCCTCCACTTT